This passage covers 25 T cell receptor beta chains from one sample sequenced in a study of blood T cell repertoires in COVID-19. Data came from immunoSEQ multiplex PCR; TCRdb stores just in-frame clones and leaves some out. The sample has approximately 270,000 clones, 80% to 90% seen once; the top ten hold over 4%. Sequenced sample: PBMCs or T cells enriched from blood (not recorded which). These receptors came from a woman in her twenties or thirties with acute COVID-19.

This chain joins TRBV5-1 and TRBJ2-7, with TRBD1 matching over 9 bases. Germline loops: CDR1 SGHRS, CDR2 YFSETQ. The V and J ends lost 5 bases and 2 bases, in that order; junction bases with no gene match: 14. The CDR3 length is 17 residues. In DNA, the CDR3 is TGCGCCAGCAGGTCTCAACCGGGACAGGGAGGAACCTACGAGCAGTACTTC. Amino acids: CASRSQPGQGGTYEQYF.

On this clone itself: The sample has other DNA sequences that encode this CDR3 too. The rearrangement uses TRBV9 and TRBJ2-1, with 8 bases that match TRBD2. V lost 2 bases to trimming and J lost 0 bases; unmatched junction nucleotides: 1. Germline CDR1 and CDR2: SGDLS and YYNGEE. The CDR3 totals 15 residues. Written as DNA, the CDR3 is TGTGCCAGCAGCGTGAGCGGGAGCTCCTACAATGAGCAGTTCTTC. As protein: CASSVSGSSYNEQFF. Supplemented by reference TRBV9 and TRBJ2-1, the full variable domain reads DSGVTQTPKHLITATGQRVTLRCSPRSGDLSVYWYQQSLDQGLQFLIQYYNGEERAKGNILERFSAQQFPDLHSELNLSSLELGDSALYFCASSVSGSSYNEQFFGPGTRLTVL.

The chain has TRBV24-1 and TRBJ2-3; 13 bases map to TRBD2. Germline CDR1 KGHDR, CDR2 SFDVKD. The CDR3 spans 17 residues. Trimming cost V 5 bases and J 4 bases; bases outside gene matches: 8. CDR3 protein: CATSARTSGREADTQYF. DNA for the CDR3: TGTGCCACCAGTGCCAGAACTAGCGGGAGGGAGGCAGATACGCAGTATTTT.

The V and J genes are TRBV15 and TRBJ1-4; tentative D call: TRBD1 (5 bases). Deletions cut 0 bases from V and 4 bases from J, with 9 bases between. The CDR3 is 15 amino acids. Germline values: CDR1 LNHNV, CDR2 YYDKDF (reference sequence). DNA for the CDR3: TGTGCCACCAGCAGAGACAGACAGAATAATGAAAAACTGTTTTTT. Translation gives CATSRDRQNNEKLFF.

The V gene is TRBV28, the J gene TRBJ1-1; 7 positions agree with TRBD1. Germline V lookup: CDR1 MDHEN, CDR2 SYDVKM. The ends lost 5 bases at V and 1 base at J; junction bases unmatched: 7. This CDR3 is 15 amino acids long. CDR3 bases: TGTGCCAGCAGTCCACCCGGGACAGCGAACACTGAAGCTTTCTTT. It codes for CASSPPGTANTEAFF.

The chain links TRBV29-1 to TRBJ1-1; a possible D gene is TRBD1 (5 bases). The germline V and J ends were trimmed by 7 bases and 1 base, with 10 bases remaining between them. The germline V gene encodes CDR1 SQVTM and CDR2 ANQGSEA. The CDR3 spans 12 residues. The CDR3 DNA is TGCAGCGCACGGACACAGAACACTGAAGCTTTCTTT. It is translated as CSARTQNTEAFF.

This chain connects TRBV28 to TRBJ2-7; 9 nucleotides agree with TRBD1. The CDR3 is made up of 14 amino acids. V dropped 3 bases and J dropped 4; count of bases not matched to a gene: 4. Germline V CDR1 and CDR2: MDHEN, SYDVKM. The chain's CDR3 is CASSFRDREYEQYF. CDR3 in DNA: TGTGCCAGCAGTTTCAGGGACAGGGAGTACGAGCAGTACTTC.

This clone was seen more than once but under ten times. The rearrangement joins TRBV11-2 to TRBJ2-7; D is uncertain. Germline CDR1 SGHAT, CDR2 FQNNGV. Trimming pared 5 bases from V and 4 bases from J, leaving 9 bases between. The CDR3 runs 12 residues. The CDR3 DNA reads as TGTGCCAGCAGCCCAAACGGGTACGAGCAGTACTTC. This translates into CASSPNGYEQYF.

V is TRBV6-5 and J is TRBJ2-1; TRBD2 matches 8 bases. This CDR3 has 13 residues. Looked up from germline, CDR1 is MNHEY and CDR2 is SVGAGI. With V trimmed by 8 bases and J by 6 bases, 6 bases remained unmatched. CDR3 DNA sequence: TGTGCCAGCGACCTTGGGACTAGCAATGAGCAGTTCTTC. The encoded protein is CASDLGTSNEQFF.

The V call is TRBV6-1, the J call TRBJ2-3, with a weak D call TRBD2 (6 bases). Trimming shortened V by 2 bases and J by 0 bases, and 9 bases separated the two germline ends. CDR1 is MNHNS, CDR2 SASEGT, per germline. The CDR3 runs 15 residues. CDR3 residues: CASSEWDWSTDTQYF. The CDR3 nucleotides are TGTGCCAGCAGTGAATGGGACTGGAGCACAGATACGCAGTATTTT.

This clone has only one observation. The V gene is TRBV28, the J gene TRBJ2-3, with TRBD2 matching over 7 bases. Germline CDR1 MDHEN, CDR2 SYDVKM. The CDR3 is made up of 14 amino acids. J was trimmed by 4 bases and V by 4 bases; bases with no gene match: 5. This CDR3 is CASSSTRGADTQYF. DNA for the CDR3: TGTGCCAGCAGTTCGACTCGGGGGGCAGATACGCAGTATTTT.

The chain is built from TRBV28 and TRBJ1-2, with 7 bases aligning to TRBD1. Germline trimming cut 4 bases from V and 4 bases from J; bases unmatched to any gene: 9. The germline gives CDR1 MDHEN, CDR2 SYDVKM. The CDR3 sequence is 15 residues long. CDR3 sequence: CASSSYQQGLYGYTF. The CDR3 nucleotides are TGTGCCAGCAGTTCGTATCAACAGGGGCTCTATGGCTACACCTTC.

The J gene is TRBJ1-6, the V gene TRBV10-3, with 8 positions matching TRBD1. The ends lost 0 bases at V and 2 bases at J; junction bases unmatched: 3. Germline assignment: CDR1 ENHRY and CDR2 SYGVKD. The CDR3 length is 17 residues. The CDR3 DNA follows: TGTGCCATCAGTGAGTCAACAGGGGGGACCTATAATTCACCCCTCCACTTT. Translation gives CAISESTGGTYNSPLHF.

The rearrangement uses TRBV7-9 and TRBJ2-3, with TRBD2 as a possible D gene (6 bases). The CDR3 sequence is 13 residues long. Trimming left V 6 bases short and J 6 bases short, with 13 bases between. Germline CDR1 SEHNR, CDR2 FQNEAQ (reference sequence). The CDR3 reads CASREEGRDTQYF. For the CDR3, the DNA is TGTGCCAGCAGGGAGGAGGGGCGGGATACGCAGTATTTT.

This clone has just one count. This rearrangement joins TRBV6-2 or TRBV6-3 to TRBJ1-5; no clear D gene. The CDR3 length is 15 residues. CDR1 and CDR2 from the germline V gene are MNHEY and SVGEGT. Between the trimmed V and J ends, which lost 5 bases and 5 bases, there was a span of 16 bases. The CDR3 sequence: CASSRHDEGYQPQHF. The CDR3, as DNA: TGTGCCAGCAGTCGACATGATGAGGGTTATCAGCCCCAGCATTTT.

The chain combines TRBV11-2 with TRBJ1-4; 8 bases match TRBD1. This CDR3 is built from 15 residues. Germline trimming cut 5 bases from V and 1 base from J; bases unmatched to any gene: 3. Germline values: CDR1 SGHAT, CDR2 FQNNGV. CDR3 in amino acids: CASSPGQGTNEKLFF. The CDR3 coding sequence is TGTGCCAGCAGCCCCGGACAGGGAACTAATGAAAAACTGTTTTTT.

The chain has TRBV28 and TRBJ2-1; D may be TRBD2 (6 bases). The germline V and J ends were trimmed by 7 bases and 2 bases, with 18 bases remaining between them. Germline loops: CDR1 MDHEN, CDR2 SYDVKM. The CDR3 spans 16 residues. CDR3 nucleotide sequence: TGTGCCAGCACCTTGCCCGGGAGTGCGCCCTACAATGAGCAGTTCTTC. Translating gives CASTLPGSAPYNEQFF.

This sequence joins TRBV14 and TRBJ2-7; 7 bases match TRBD1. Germline values: CDR1 SGHDN, CDR2 FVKESK. The CDR3 totals 16 residues. V was pared by 4 bases and J by 1 base, with 10 bases of the junction left unmatched. CDR3 in amino acids: CASSPLSGTVSYEQYF. The CDR3 nucleotides are TGTGCCAGCAGCCCACTCTCCGGGACAGTTTCCTACGAGCAGTACTTC.

The CDR3 region has the DNA TGTGCCAGCAGCCCATTAGACAGTGAAGCTTTCTTT. Its translation is CASSPLDSEAFF. The V and J genes are TRBV3-1 (or the pseudogene TRBV3-2) and TRBJ1-1; tentative D call: TRBD1 (5 bases). Germline V gives CDR1 LGHDT, CDR2 YNNKEL (reference sequence). This CDR3 spans 12 amino acids. Trimming removed 4 bases at V and 7 bases at J, with 10 bases between.

The V and J genes are TRBV7-6 and TRBJ1-1, with a weak D call TRBD1 (5 bases). Looked up from germline, CDR1 is SGHVS and CDR2 is FNYEAQ. The V gene lost 8 bases and the J gene lost 6 bases, with 19 bases spanning the gap. CDR3 size: 14 residues. CDR3: CASVESPAGAEAFF. The CDR3 region has the DNA TGTGCCAGCGTAGAAAGTCCCGCGGGGGCTGAAGCTTTCTTT.

V is TRBV19 and J is TRBJ1-6; TRBD1 matches 9 bases. J was trimmed by 10 bases and V by 7 bases; bases with no gene match: 8. The germline CDR1 and CDR2 sequences are LNHDA and SQIVND (reference sequence). The CDR3 is 14 amino acids. The CDR3 is CASTQEGQGSPLHF. The DNA for the CDR3 is TGTGCCAGTACCCAAGAGGGACAGGGATCACCCCTCCACTTT.

The gene calls are TRBV4-2 and TRBJ1-5; maybe TRBD1 (5 bases). The germline V and J ends were trimmed by 1 base and 5 bases, with 18 bases remaining between them. CDR1 LGHNA and CDR2 YNFKEQ come from the germline V gene. This CDR3 region has 17 residues. CDR3 residues: CASSQGEGGRGDQPQHF. CDR3 nucleotide sequence: TGTGCCAGCAGCCAAGGGGAAGGAGGGAGGGGTGATCAGCCCCAGCATTTT.

The genes are TRBV4-1 and TRBJ2-7; D may be TRBD1 (6 bases). Trimming pared 1 base from V and 3 bases from J, leaving 10 bases between. Germline V gene lookup returns CDR1 MGHRA and CDR2 YSYEKL. This CDR3 has 14 residues. The CDR3 DNA reads TGCGCCAGCAGCCAAGTTGAGGACAGCTACGAGCAGTACTTC. This encodes CASSQVEDSYEQYF.

In this sample, this clone turned up once. This rearrangement joins TRBV5-6 to TRBJ1-5; a weak D match, TRBD1 (5 bases). The CDR3 has 15 amino acids. Trimming pared 4 bases from V and 6 bases from J, leaving 17 bases between. CDR1 SGHDT and CDR2 YYEEEE come from the germline V gene. DNA of the CDR3: TGTGCCAGCAGCACGGGACTTAGTTCAGGTCAGCCCCAGCATTTT. Translation gives CASSTGLSSGQPQHF.

The chain recombines TRBV12-1 with TRBJ2-1; TRBD1 was called by the table and not checked on the DNA. TRBV12-1 corresponds to a pseudogene. This CDR3 contains 11 residues. CDR3 nucleotides: TGTGCCAGCAGCTTACATACCGAGCAGTTCTTC. Translating gives CASSLHTEQFF.